One TCR beta chain is described in this entry. The data were obtained in a study of blood T cell repertoires in COVID-19. Study information: Sites across the United States, Italy and Spain contributed samples from acute and convalescent COVID-19. T cells, B-cell-depleted T cells, or PBMCs supplied cDNA or gDNA.

Cohorts were assigned according to the clinical history that participants reported. All recovered Cohort 3 donors got two negative PCRs, got clearance, or saw symptom resolution. V was clipped by 1 base and J by 3 bases, with 5 bases between them. Germline CDR1 and CDR2: KGHDR and SFDVKD. The CDR3 loop spans 13 amino acids. Measured with immunoSEQ multiplex PCR; TCRdb has only the in-frame clones, and not every one. This sample carries around 200,000 clones, approximately 85% of them seen once, and the ten largest clones take 6.2%. V is TRBV24-1 and J is TRBJ1-1; D call uncertain. Input material: PBMCs or T cells enriched from blood (not recorded which). This TCR was sampled from a middle-aged man who had recovered from COVID-19. The CDR3 DNA follows: TGTGCCACCAGTGATTTAGGAGACACTGAAGCTTTCTTT. Its protein product is CATSDLGDTEAFF.